Listed here are 6 T cell receptor beta chains from one sample, sequenced in a study of T cell responses to AZD1222 COVID-19 vaccine. Repertoires were generated with immunoSEQ multiplex PCR, while TCRdb's copy carries only in-frame clones and drops some. The sample shows some 170,000 clones, approximately 93% of them seen only once. Specimen: peripheral blood, collected 28 days after the second AZD1222 dose. These receptors originate from an adult who received the AZD1222 COVID-19 vaccine.

The rearrangement joins TRBV30 to TRBJ1-1, with D perhaps TRBD1 (5 bases). Trimming took 0 bases from V and 3 from J, leaving 14 bases between them. Germline assignment: CDR1 GTSNPN and CDR2 SVGIG (reference sequence). This CDR3 region has 15 residues. In DNA, the CDR3 is TGTGCCTGGAGTGTACTCCTCAGGGCGGACACTGAAGCTTTCTTT. Translating gives CAWSVLLRADTEAFF.

The V gene is TRBV7-9, the J gene TRBJ2-7; possibly TRBD1 or TRBD2 for D (5 bases each). V was cut by 3 bases and J by 2 bases, with 11 bases left in between. Germline loops: CDR1 SEHNR, CDR2 FQNEAQ (reference sequence). This CDR3 contains 14 residues. CDR3 nucleotide sequence: TGTGCCAGCAGCTTCCGGGACGGCCCCTACGAGCAGTACTTC. It specifies CASSFRDGPYEQYF.

The chain uses TRBV9 and TRBJ1-1, with D possibly TRBD1 on 6 matching bases. The CDR3 length is 12 residues. V lost 0 bases and J lost 9, with 9 bases in between. Germline-derived CDR1 and CDR2 are SGDLS and YYNGEE. The CDR3 nucleotides read TGTGCCAGCAGCGTAGTACAGGGTAAAGCTTTCTTT. Residues: CASSVVQGKAFF.

This chain links TRBV5-1 with TRBJ2-5; a possible D gene is TRBD2 (7 bases). The V and J ends lost 1 base and 5 bases respectively, with 12 bases between them. Per the germline V gene, CDR1 is SGHRS and CDR2 is YFSETQ. This CDR3 is built from 14 residues. The CDR3 sequence is CASSLPGGGETQYF. DNA for the CDR3: TGCGCCAGCAGCTTGCCGGGGGGCGGTGAGACCCAGTACTTC.

In this sample, this clone turned up once. The chain carries TRBV6-2 or TRBV6-3 and TRBJ1-1; D remains ambiguous. The CDR3 has 13 residues. Germline CDR1 reads MNHEY; CDR2 reads SVGEGT. V lost 0 bases to trimming and J lost 11 bases, with 13 bases between them. The CDR3 here is CASSYSFGRWAFF. The DNA for the CDR3 is TGTGCCAGCAGTTACTCATTCGGTCGCTGGGCTTTCTTT.

This chain connects TRBV12-5 to TRBJ1-1, with D possibly matching TRBD1 (5 bases). Looked up from germline, CDR1 is LGHNT and CDR2 is FRNRAP. The CDR3 is 13 residues long. Trimming cost V 2 bases and J 5 bases, with 9 bases left between them. CDR3 DNA sequence: TGTGCTAGTGGTTTGCAGGGTACGACTGAAGCTTTCTTT. Its protein is CASGLQGTTEAFF.